These 6 T cell receptor beta chains share one sample of origin, sequenced in a study of Graves' ophthalmopathy and Graves' hyperthyroidism. The authors amplified TCR beta CDR3 regions, and they did so from RNA transcripts for repertoire sequencing. First-round RT-PCR relied on HTBI primers, and a second-round multiplex PCR came next. TCRdb independently ran MiXCR on the multiplex PCR reads; one entry per CDR3 protein. The table has roughly 400,000 distinct CDR3 sequences, approximately 15% seen once. What was sequenced was peripheral blood. These receptor sequences come from a woman aged 18-29 years with stable Graves' hyperthyroidism.

This clonotype was observed many times. This chain joins TRBV27 and TRBJ2-3; no clear D gene. Trimming pared 6 bases from V and 0 bases from J, leaving 10 bases between. The CDR3 runs to 14 residues. Germline V gene sequence: CDR1 MNHEY, CDR2 SMNVEV (reference sequence). The CDR3 nucleotides read TGTGCCAGCAGCACCCAGCTTAGCACAGATACGCAGTATTTT. This gives the protein CASSTQLSTDTQYF.

This clonotype is a singleton in its sample. The chain carries TRBV7-2 and TRBJ2-5, with 11 bases fitting TRBD1. The CDR3 runs to 14 residues. CDR1 is SGHTA and CDR2 is FQGNSA in the germline V gene. Unmatched junction bases numbered 5, after V lost 6 bases and J lost 5 bases. The CDR3 DNA reads TGTGCCAGCAGTTGGGACAGGGGGAGGGAGACCCAGTACTTC. This encodes CASSWDRGRETQYF.

This clonotype appeared many times. The V gene is TRBV4-1, the J gene TRBJ2-5, with D maybe TRBD1 (6 bases). V lost 1 base to trimming and J lost 5 bases, with 20 bases between them. Germline V gene data show CDR1 as MGHRA and CDR2 as YSYEKL. The CDR3 length is 17 residues. The CDR3 DNA reads TGCGCCAGCAGCCAAGGAACTATTGGACAGTTCGGGGAGACCCAGTACTTC. The encoded protein is CASSQGTIGQFGETQYF.

This clonotype was seen many times. The V gene is TRBV12-3 or TRBV12-4, the J gene TRBJ1-1; D uncertain. The germline V and J ends were trimmed by 7 bases and 1 base, with 10 bases remaining between them. The CDR3 spans 13 residues. In nucleotides, the CDR3 is TGTGCCAGCACCACCGCACAGAACACTGAAGCTTTCTTT. This translates into CASTTAQNTEAFF.

CDR3 sequence (DNA): TGTGCCAGCAGCATAGGCGTATACGAGCAGTACTTC. It encodes CASSIGVYEQYF. This chain uses TRBV12-3 or TRBV12-4 with TRBJ2-7; D remains ambiguous. The germline V and J ends were trimmed by 6 bases and 4 bases, with 10 bases remaining between them. CDR3 length: 12 amino acids.

The chain joins TRBV6-5 to TRBJ2-7, with 10 bases lining up with TRBD2. Germline loops: CDR1 MNHEY, CDR2 SVGAGI. The CDR3 length is 16 residues. J lost 7 bases, V lost 4 bases, and 13 bases had no gene match. CDR3: CASSWGAGGLIGEQYF. CDR3 in DNA: TGTGCCAGCAGTTGGGGAGCGGGGGGGCTTATCGGAGAGCAGTACTTC.